These 21 T cell receptor beta chains originate from one sample sequenced in a study of blood T cells in healthy people across ages. A second PCR of roughly 7 to 11 cycles used a sample-barcoded 5' primer and a J-beta primer mix. One entry per CDR3 protein, called by TCRdb with MiXCR from the 5' RACE reads. The sample gives about 780,000 distinct CDR3 sequences, 46% of which show up once; 15% to 20% is in the top ten. The sequenced sample was blood. These receptors all stem from an elderly man in good health.

This clonotype was counted ten times or more. V usage is TRBV20-1 and J usage is TRBJ2-1; 8 positions match TRBD1. V was pared by 6 bases and J by 3 bases, with 4 bases of the junction left unmatched. The CDR3 has 13 residues. Germline V gives CDR1 DFQATT, CDR2 SNEGSKA (reference sequence). The CDR3 sequence is CSAPDRVYNEQFF. In DNA form, the CDR3 reads TGCAGTGCGCCGGACAGGGTCTACAATGAGCAGTTCTTC.

V is TRBV6-2 or TRBV6-3 and J is TRBJ2-7; D is uncertain. Germline CDR1 reads MNHEY; CDR2 reads SVGEGT. Trimming shortened V by 0 bases and J by 1 base, and 10 bases separated the two germline ends. The CDR3 length is 15 residues. The CDR3 DNA reads as TGTGCCAGCAGTTACTCCGACTTACAGTCCTACGAGCAGTACTTC. It encodes CASSYSDLQSYEQYF.

This chain joins TRBV10-3 and TRBJ2-7; no firm D call. The V gene lost 8 bases and the J gene lost 5 bases, with 16 bases spanning the gap. Per the germline V gene, CDR1 is ENHRY and CDR2 is SYGVKD. The CDR3 length is 13 residues. CDR3 coding DNA: TGTGCCATCTCGGAGACATGGAAGGACGAGCAGTACTTC. This gives the protein CAISETWKDEQYF.

This clonotype was recorded many times. The chain has TRBV7-6 and TRBJ2-7; D is uncertain. CDR3 length equals 14 residues. Germline V gene lookup returns CDR1 SGHVS and CDR2 FNYEAQ. With 2 bases removed from V and 4 bases from J, the gap between germline ends came to 12 bases. The CDR3 DNA reads TGTGCCAGCAGCTTACAGACCGGGTTTTACGAGCAGTACTTC. Translated: CASSLQTGFYEQYF.

The gene calls are TRBV27 and TRBJ2-1; 10 bases line up with TRBD2. The trim removed 8 bases at V and 8 bases at J, leaving 9 bases unmatched. The germline CDR1 and CDR2 sequences are MNHEY and SMNVEV (reference sequence). This CDR3 is built from 14 residues. DNA of the CDR3: TGTGCCAGCGGGAGCGGGGGGGCATCCTATGAGCAGTTCTTC. Translation gives CASGSGGASYEQFF.

V usage is TRBV9 and J usage is TRBJ2-1; 8 nucleotides line up with TRBD2. The V segment lost 4 bases and the J segment 7 bases; nucleotides outside the gene matches: 10. In germline, CDR1 is SGDLS, CDR2 YYNGEE. The CDR3 has 15 amino acids. The CDR3 sequence: CASSPTSGTRNEQFF. DNA for the CDR3: TGTGCCAGCAGCCCTACTTCCGGGACTAGAAATGAGCAGTTCTTC.

The chain couples TRBV21-1 to TRBJ2-7. TRBV21-1 is flagged as a pseudogene. There are 14 residues in the CDR3. The CDR3 here is CASSKWGDSYEQYF. The CDR3 DNA follows: TGTGCCAGCAGCAAATGGGGAGACTCCTACGAGCAGTACTTC.

This clonotype was recorded at least ten times. The CDR3, as DNA: TGTGCCAGCAGCTTCTACGACTCAAGCACAGATACGCAGTATTTT. Translated: CASSFYDSSTDTQYF. J is TRBJ2-3 and V is TRBV5-5; D gene unclear. This CDR3 is 15 amino acids long. The germline gives CDR1 SGHKS, CDR2 YYEKEE (reference sequence). The V and J ends lost 2 bases and 0 bases respectively, with 10 bases between them.

The chain employs TRBV4-2 and TRBJ2-1; 12 positions match TRBD2. Germline V gene lookup returns CDR1 LGHNA and CDR2 YNFKEQ. The trim removed 1 base at V and 6 bases at J, leaving 16 bases unmatched. The CDR3 is 20 amino acids. CDR3 protein: CASSQAQLAGGPIGCNEQFF. DNA for the CDR3: TGTGCCAGCAGCCAAGCACAACTAGCGGGAGGTCCAATTGGCTGCAATGAGCAGTTCTTC.

In regard to this clonotype: The junction differs from germline at one of its ends, possibly a read error. The gene calls are TRBV29-1 and TRBJ2-4; tentative D call: TRBD2 (5 bases). The J call is uncertain, as TRBJ2-7 better fits the DNA end. CDR1 and CDR2 from the germline V gene are SQVTM and ANQGSEA. The CDR3 contains 12 residues. DNA for the CDR3: TGCGGCGTTGAAGGCGGGTACTACGAGCAGTACTTC. Protein product: CGVEGGYYEQYF.

The genes are TRBV20-1 and TRBJ2-1; D is unclear. Per the germline V gene, CDR1 is DFQATT and CDR2 is SNEGSKA (reference sequence). CDR3 length equals 12 residues. Trimming removed 2 bases from V and 8 bases from J, with 10 bases in between. The CDR3 is CSARTDTDEQFF. CDR3 nucleotide sequence: TGCAGTGCTAGAACAGACACGGATGAGCAGTTCTTC.

This chain's CDR3 is CASSFGGRKTYEQYF. Written as DNA, the CDR3 is TGTGCCAGCAGCTTCGGCGGGAGAAAAACCTACGAGCAGTACTTC. J is TRBJ2-7 and V is TRBV7-2; 7 nucleotides line up with TRBD2. From germline, CDR1 is SGHTA and CDR2 FQGNSA. CDR3 length equals 15 residues. With V trimmed by 3 bases and J by 2 bases, 7 bases remained unmatched.

The chain joins TRBV7-9 to TRBJ1-2; D not certain. CDR1 is SEHNR, CDR2 FQNEAQ, per germline (reference sequence). The CDR3 is 12 residues long. V lost 3 bases, J lost 8 bases, and 10 bases lay in between. The DNA of the CDR3 is TGTGCCAGCAGCTTGGAAACCAGGGGCTACACCTTC. It is translated as CASSLETRGYTF.

The CDR3 bases are TGCAGCGTTGCCTCTGGGGGGGAGCCCCAGTACTTC. It encodes CSVASGGEPQYF. The V gene is TRBV29-1, the J gene TRBJ2-7, with 7 bases identical to TRBD2. V lost 4 bases, J lost 10 bases, and 10 bases stayed unmatched. This CDR3 has 12 residues. Germline-derived CDR1 and CDR2 are SQVTM and ANQGSEA.

The chain couples TRBV20-1 to TRBJ2-5, with 7 bases matching TRBD2. Per the germline V gene, CDR1 is DFQATT and CDR2 is SNEGSKA (reference sequence). The CDR3 length is 11 residues. Germline trimming cut 3 bases from V and 11 bases from J; bases unmatched to any gene: 6. Here the CDR3 reads CSASGRPEQYF. The CDR3 DNA is TGCAGTGCTAGCGGGAGGCCTGAGCAGTACTTC.

The chain has TRBV5-1 and TRBJ2-7; maybe TRBD2 (6 bases). Trimming shortened V by 3 bases and J by 1 base, and 20 bases separated the two germline ends. This CDR3 has 17 amino acids. In germline, CDR1 is SGHRS, CDR2 YFSETQ. CDR3 residues: CASSSPGPGGPSYEQYF. The CDR3 region has the DNA TGCGCCAGCAGCTCCCCCGGTCCCGGGGGTCCATCCTACGAGCAGTACTTC.

The genes are TRBV29-1 and TRBJ2-1; TRBD1 agrees at 9 bases. The CDR3 length is 12 residues. The V and J ends lost 6 bases and 10 bases, in that order; junction bases with no gene match: 7. The germline V gene has CDR1 SQVTM and CDR2 ANQGSEA. The CDR3 DNA is TGCAGCGTGACCAGGACAGGGGAGGAGCAGTTCTTC. Protein sequence: CSVTRTGEEQFF.

A few counts support this clonotype. J is TRBJ1-6 and V is TRBV10-3, with D uncertain. CDR1 is ENHRY, CDR2 SYGVKD, per germline. V lost 10 bases, J lost 10 bases, and 14 bases lay in between. The CDR3 contains 12 residues. This chain's CDR3 is CATAEGASPLHF. The CDR3 DNA follows: TGTGCCACCGCCGAGGGAGCGTCACCCCTCCACTTT.

This clonotype turned up a few times. The chain combines TRBV4-3 with TRBJ2-3; 10 nucleotides line up with TRBD2. The V segment lost 8 bases and the J segment 3 bases; nucleotides outside the gene matches: 8. The CDR3 runs to 15 residues. From germline, CDR1 is LGHNA and CDR2 YSLEER. The CDR3 DNA sequence: TGCGCCAGCGCTAGTCTAGCGGGAGTTACAGATACGCAGTATTTT. This sequence encodes CASASLAGVTDTQYF.

The chain joins TRBV29-1 to TRBJ2-1; possible D gene TRBD2, 6 bases. The J call may be wrong; the DNA end is better matched by TRBJ2-7. Looked up from germline, CDR1 is SQVTM and CDR2 is ANQGSEA. There are 13 residues in the CDR3. The CDR3 nucleotides read TGCAGCGTTGGGTCGGCTAGCGAGAATGAGCAGTACTTC. This gives the protein CSVGSASENEQYF.

The chain carries TRBV27 and TRBJ2-7; TRBD2 is a possible D gene (6 bases). Trimming stripped 5 bases from V and 0 bases from J, with 17 bases between. This CDR3 is 16 amino acids long. Germline assignment: CDR1 MNHEY and CDR2 SMNVEV (reference sequence). CDR3 residues: CASSPIFGGNSYEQYF. CDR3 sequence (DNA): TGTGCCAGCAGTCCTATCTTCGGCGGGAACTCCTACGAGCAGTACTTC.